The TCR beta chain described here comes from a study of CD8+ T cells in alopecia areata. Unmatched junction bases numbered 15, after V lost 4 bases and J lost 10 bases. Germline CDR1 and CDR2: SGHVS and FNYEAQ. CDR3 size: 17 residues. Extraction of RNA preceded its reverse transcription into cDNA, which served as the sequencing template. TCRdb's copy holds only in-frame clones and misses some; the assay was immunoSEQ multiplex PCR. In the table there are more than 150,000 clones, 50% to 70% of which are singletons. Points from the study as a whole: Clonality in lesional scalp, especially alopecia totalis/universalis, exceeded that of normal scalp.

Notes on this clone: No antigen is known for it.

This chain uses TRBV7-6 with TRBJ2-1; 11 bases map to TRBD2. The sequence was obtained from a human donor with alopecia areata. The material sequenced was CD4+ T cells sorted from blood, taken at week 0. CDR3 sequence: CASSSLNWPSGGREQFF. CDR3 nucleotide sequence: TGTGCCAGCAGCTCCCTAAATTGGCCTAGCGGGGGGCGCGAGCAGTTCTTC.